The next 16 T cell receptor beta chains were all read from a single sample in a study of cytotoxic CD8 clonotypes in ibrutinib-treated CLL. TCRdb's copy holds only in-frame clones and misses some; the assay was immunoSEQ multiplex PCR. The sample contains around 250,000 clones, 70% of which appear only once. Source: PBMCs, taken after 24 months of ibrutinib treatment. The receptors derive from a human donor with chronic lymphocytic leukemia.

The chain has TRBV7-6 and TRBJ1-4; D remains ambiguous. Trimming cost V 2 bases and J 0 bases, with 7 bases left between them. This CDR3 contains 15 residues. Germline CDR1 SGHVS, CDR2 FNYEAQ. DNA for the CDR3: TGTGCCAGCAGCTTATCAGATGCAACTAATGAAAAACTGTTTTTT. As protein: CASSLSDATNEKLFF.

The chain has TRBV4-2 and TRBJ2-1; no clear D gene. This CDR3 region has 13 residues. Deletions cut 0 bases from V and 9 bases from J, with 9 bases between. CDR1 is LGHNA, CDR2 YNFKEQ, per germline. The CDR3 is CASSQDLGREQFF. CDR3 sequence (DNA): TGTGCCAGCAGCCAAGATCTGGGCCGTGAGCAGTTCTTC.

This clone was picked up a small number of times. This chain uses TRBV7-9 with TRBJ2-7; 7 nucleotides agree with TRBD1. Germline CDR1 and CDR2: SEHNR and FQNEAQ (reference sequence). V trimming: 11 bases; J trimming: 0 bases; junction bases outside the gene matches: 7. This CDR3 has 13 residues. In DNA, the CDR3 is TGTGCCGCCGGGGCAGGGGGCTCCTACGAGCAGTACTTC. This translates into CAAGAGGSYEQYF.

J is TRBJ1-5 and V is TRBV18; the D gene is possibly TRBD1 (5 bases). Trimming removed 4 bases from V and 3 bases from J, with 10 bases in between. The germline CDR1 and CDR2 sequences are KGHSH and LQKENI. This CDR3 region has 14 residues. The CDR3 DNA reads TGTGCCAGCTCACGACAGACCAACAATCAGCCCCAGCATTTT. The encoded protein is CASSRQTNNQPQHF.

The CDR3 DNA reads as TGTGCCAGCAGCCACGAAAACTATGGCTACACCTTC. It codes for CASSHENYGYTF. This chain connects TRBV11-2 to TRBJ1-2; unclear D gene. Per the germline V gene, CDR1 is SGHAT and CDR2 is FQNNGV. CDR3 size: 12 residues. V was trimmed by 5 bases and J by 2 bases, leaving 6 bases between them.

J is TRBJ2-7 and V is TRBV29-1, with D maybe TRBD2 (5 bases). Trimming shortened V by 0 bases and J by 7 bases, and 19 bases separated the two germline ends. Germline CDR1 SQVTM, CDR2 ANQGSEA. This CDR3 comprises 15 residues. CDR3 in amino acids: CSVEDLGADSVEQYF. The CDR3 DNA reads as TGCAGCGTTGAAGATCTGGGAGCGGATAGCGTAGAGCAGTACTTC.

The rearrangement uses TRBV11-1 and TRBJ2-1, with no clear D. V lost 3 bases and J 6 bases, leaving 6 bases between the germline ends. CDR3 length equals 12 residues. Germline lookup yields CDR1 SGHAT and CDR2 FQDESV (reference sequence). CDR3 DNA sequence: TGTGCCAGCAGCTTTTGGACCAATGAGCAGTTCTTC. Protein: CASSFWTNEQFF. Full variable domain (outside the CDR3, taken from reference TRBV11-1 and TRBJ2-1): EAEVAQSPRYKITEKSQAVAFWCDPISGHATLYWYRQILGQGPELLVQFQDESVVDDSQLPKDRFSAERLKGVDSTLKIQPAELGDSAMYLCASSFWTNEQFFGPGTRLTVL.

The CDR3 sequence: CASSQDGGSTEAFF. The CDR3 nucleotides are TGCGCCAGCAGCCAAGATGGAGGGTCTACTGAAGCTTTCTTT. V gene TRBV4-3 combines with J gene TRBJ1-1; D is undetermined. V was shortened by 0 bases and J by 5 bases, with 10 bases between the two germline ends. There are 14 residues in the CDR3. Germline values: CDR1 LGHNA, CDR2 YSLEER.

DNA of the CDR3: TGTGCCAGCAGTCCGCTCGGGGACCACAATGAGCAGTTCTTC. Translated, it gives CASSPLGDHNEQFF. The V and J genes are TRBV6-5 and TRBJ2-1; D is tentatively TRBD1 or TRBD2 (5 bases each). Germline values: CDR1 MNHEY, CDR2 SVGAGI. V lost 5 bases and J 5 bases, leaving 13 bases between the germline ends. The CDR3 contains 14 residues.

V and J are TRBV19 and TRBJ2-1, with TRBD2 identical over 9 bases. Germline trimming cut 1 base from V and 7 bases from J; bases unmatched to any gene: 5. The germline V gene encodes CDR1 LNHDA and CDR2 SQIVND (reference sequence). The CDR3 runs to 15 residues. Here the CDR3 reads CASSIGAGGRNEQFF. CDR3 nucleotides: TGTGCCAGTAGTATAGGGGCGGGAGGGCGAAATGAGCAGTTCTTC.

V usage is TRBV14 and J usage is TRBJ1-1; D gene uncertain. Germline CDR1 reads SGHDN; CDR2 reads FVKESK. The CDR3 consists of 13 residues. The ends were cut back, 2 bases at V and 1 base at J, with 5 bases in the middle. DNA for the CDR3: TGTGCCAGCAGCCAATGGGGGAACACTGAAGCTTTCTTT. It codes for CASSQWGNTEAFF.

This clone was picked up one time. The chain has TRBV19 and TRBJ1-4, with D possibly matching TRBD1 (6 bases). The germline V and J ends were trimmed by 4 bases and 8 bases, with 20 bases remaining between them. This CDR3 is 16 amino acids long. The V gene's germline CDR1 is LNHDA and CDR2 SQIVND (reference sequence). CDR3 in amino acids: CASSSLRTAGGEKLFF. The CDR3 DNA follows: TGTGCCAGTAGTAGCCTGAGGACAGCGGGAGGGGAAAAACTGTTTTTT.

A single count supports this clone. The chain recombines TRBV29-1 with TRBJ1-3; D is undetermined. This CDR3 is built from 11 residues. Germline CDR1 is SQVTM and CDR2 is ANQGSEA. Trimming took 1 base from V and 8 from J, leaving 6 bases between them. CDR3 amino acids: CSVEGRDTIYF. For the CDR3, the DNA is TGCAGCGTTGAAGGCCGAGACACCATATATTTT.

This clone was observed a single time. The chain combines TRBV9 with TRBJ2-7, with 10 bases fitting TRBD2. The trim removed 3 bases at V and 3 bases at J, leaving 15 bases unmatched. Germline-derived CDR1 and CDR2 are SGDLS and YYNGEE. CDR3 size: 18 residues. As DNA, the CDR3 is TGTGCCAGCAGCGAGGGTGCTAGCGGGAGCCTGACTTACTACGAGCAGTACTTC. Protein product: CASSEGASGSLTYYEQYF.

V is TRBV6-5 and J is TRBJ2-1; a weak D match, TRBD2 (5 bases). This CDR3 is built from 13 residues. The V gene lost 0 bases and the J gene lost 7 bases, with 7 bases spanning the gap. Germline lookup yields CDR1 MNHEY and CDR2 SVGAGI. DNA of the CDR3: TGTGCCAGCAGTTACTCTACGGGGAATGAGCAGTTCTTC. Residues: CASSYSTGNEQFF.

The chain employs TRBV27 and TRBJ2-7, with TRBD1 matching 12 bases. Germline CDR1 is MNHEY and CDR2 is SMNVEV (reference sequence). Trimming removed 3 bases from V and 4 bases from J; junction bases left unmatched: 4. The CDR3 is 15 residues long. The CDR3, as DNA: TGTGCCAGCAGTTTCCGGGACAGGGGGCCATACGAGCAGTACTTC. The encoded protein is CASSFRDRGPYEQYF.